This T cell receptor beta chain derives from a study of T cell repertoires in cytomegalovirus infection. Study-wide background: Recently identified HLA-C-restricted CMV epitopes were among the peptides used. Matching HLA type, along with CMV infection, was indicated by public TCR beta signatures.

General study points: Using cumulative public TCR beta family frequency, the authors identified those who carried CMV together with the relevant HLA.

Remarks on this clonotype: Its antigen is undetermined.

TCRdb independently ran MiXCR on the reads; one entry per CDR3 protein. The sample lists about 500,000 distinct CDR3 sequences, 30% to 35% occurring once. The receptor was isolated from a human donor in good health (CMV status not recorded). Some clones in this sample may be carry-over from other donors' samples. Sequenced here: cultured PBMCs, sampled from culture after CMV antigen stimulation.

The CDR3 sequence: CASSLLGQHEQYF. As DNA, the CDR3 is TGTGCCAGCAGTTTACTTGGGCAACACGAGCAGTACTTC. The genes are TRBV12-3 or TRBV12-4 and TRBJ2-7, with D unclear. Between the trimmed V and J ends, which lost 2 bases and 5 bases, there was a span of 10 bases. The CDR3 is 13 residues long.